This T cell receptor (beta chain) stems from a study of neurological immune-mediated disorders. The sample holds many counts of this clonotype. As for time point: longitudinal time-point 2. MiXCR, run by TCRdb on the 5' RACE reads, gives a single entry per CDR3 protein. The sample carries 70,000 to 95,000 distinct CDR3 sequences, roughly 13% recorded once. CDR3 length: 16 amino acids. Germline V gene data show CDR1 as SGHRS and CDR2 as YFSETQ. Trimming at V came to 4 bases and at J to 9 bases, leaving 18 bases not matched to a gene. This chain uses TRBV5-1 with TRBJ2-5; 7 nucleotides match TRBD2. The sequenced sample was PBMCs. This clonotype was sampled from a female donor with HTLV-1-associated myelopathy (HAM/TSP). CDR3 residues: CASSRLAEGRPVAQYF. The CDR3 DNA follows: TGCGCCAGCAGCCGGCTAGCGGAAGGCCGGCCCGTGGCCCAGTACTTC.